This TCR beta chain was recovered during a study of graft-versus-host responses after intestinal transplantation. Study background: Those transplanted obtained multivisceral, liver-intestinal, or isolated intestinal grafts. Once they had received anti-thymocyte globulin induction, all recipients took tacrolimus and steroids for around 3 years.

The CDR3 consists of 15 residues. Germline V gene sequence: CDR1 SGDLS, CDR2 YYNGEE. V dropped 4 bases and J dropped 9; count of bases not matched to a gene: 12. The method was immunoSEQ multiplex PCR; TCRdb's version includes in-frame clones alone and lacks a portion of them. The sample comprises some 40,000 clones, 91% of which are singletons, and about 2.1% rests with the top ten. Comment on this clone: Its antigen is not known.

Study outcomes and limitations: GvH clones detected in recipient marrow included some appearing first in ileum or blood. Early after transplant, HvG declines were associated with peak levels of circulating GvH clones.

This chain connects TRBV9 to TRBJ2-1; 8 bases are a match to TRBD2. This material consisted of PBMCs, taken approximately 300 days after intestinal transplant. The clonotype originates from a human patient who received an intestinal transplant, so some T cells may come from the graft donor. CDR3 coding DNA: TGTGCCAGCAGCCCGACCAGCGGGGGAGGGAGTGAGCAGTTCTTC. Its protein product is CASSPTSGGGSEQFF.